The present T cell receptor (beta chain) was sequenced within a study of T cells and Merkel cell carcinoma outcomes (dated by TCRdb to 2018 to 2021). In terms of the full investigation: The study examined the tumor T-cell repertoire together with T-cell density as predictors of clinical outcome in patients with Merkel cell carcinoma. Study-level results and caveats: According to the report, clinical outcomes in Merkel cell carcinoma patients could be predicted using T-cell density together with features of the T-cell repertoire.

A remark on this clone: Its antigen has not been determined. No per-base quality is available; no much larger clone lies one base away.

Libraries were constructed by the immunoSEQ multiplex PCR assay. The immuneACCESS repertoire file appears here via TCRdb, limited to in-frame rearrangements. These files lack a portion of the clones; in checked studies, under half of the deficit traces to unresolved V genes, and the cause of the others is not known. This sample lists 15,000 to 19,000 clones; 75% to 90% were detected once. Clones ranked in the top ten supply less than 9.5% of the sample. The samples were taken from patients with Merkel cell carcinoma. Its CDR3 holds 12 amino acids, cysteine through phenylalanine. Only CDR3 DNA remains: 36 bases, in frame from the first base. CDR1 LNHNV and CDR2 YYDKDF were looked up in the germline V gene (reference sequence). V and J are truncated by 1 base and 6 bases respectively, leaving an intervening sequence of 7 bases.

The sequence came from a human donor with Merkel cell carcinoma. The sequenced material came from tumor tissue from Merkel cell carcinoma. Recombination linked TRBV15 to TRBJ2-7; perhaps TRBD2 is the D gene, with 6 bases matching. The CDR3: CATSRGEVEQYF. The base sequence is TGTGCCACCAGCAGAGGGGAGGTCGAGCAGTACTTC. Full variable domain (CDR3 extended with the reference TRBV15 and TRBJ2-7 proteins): DAMVIQNPRYQVTQFGKPVTLSCSQTLNHNVMYWYQQKSSQAPKLLFHYYDKDFNNEADTPDNFQSRRPNTSFCFLDIRSPGLGDTAMYLCATSRGEVEQYFGPGTRLTVT.